This TCR beta chain was profiled in a study of blood T cells in healthy people across ages. Then a second PCR, running roughly 7 to 11 cycles, was carried out with a sample-barcoded 5' primer and a J-beta primer mix. TCRdb re-derived calls from the 5' RACE reads in MiXCR, one entry per CDR3 protein. The profile shows 500,000 to 600,000 distinct CDR3 sequences, approximately 27% of them singletons. The CDR3 is made up of 14 amino acids. Germline V lookup: CDR1 SGHRS, CDR2 YFSETQ. V lost 4 bases and J 4 bases, leaving 11 bases between the germline ends. The sample consisted of blood. This TCR came from a woman aged 70-85 years in good health. The chain uses TRBV5-1 and TRBJ2-2; D is uncertain. The CDR3 sequence is CASSRTRSTGELFF. In nucleotides, the CDR3 is TGCGCCAGCAGCCGCACCAGAAGCACCGGGGAGCTGTTTTTT.